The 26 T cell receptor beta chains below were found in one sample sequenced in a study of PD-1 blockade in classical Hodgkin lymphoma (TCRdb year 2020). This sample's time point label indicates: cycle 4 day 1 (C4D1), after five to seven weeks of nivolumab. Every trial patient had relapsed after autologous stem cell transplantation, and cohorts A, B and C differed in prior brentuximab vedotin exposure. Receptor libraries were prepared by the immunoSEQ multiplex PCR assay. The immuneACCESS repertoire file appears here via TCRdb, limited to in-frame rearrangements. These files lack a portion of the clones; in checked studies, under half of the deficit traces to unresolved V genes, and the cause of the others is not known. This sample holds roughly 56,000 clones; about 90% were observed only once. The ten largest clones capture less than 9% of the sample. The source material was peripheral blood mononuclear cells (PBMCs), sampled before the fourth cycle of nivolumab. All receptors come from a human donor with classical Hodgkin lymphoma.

CDR3 sequence (DNA): TGCGCCAGCAGCTTGGTTGTAGGTCAGGGGTACAATGAGCAGTTCTTC. Protein: CASSLVVGQGYNEQFF. V gene TRBV5-1 combines with J gene TRBJ2-1; a possible D gene is TRBD1 (6 bases). The V and J ends lost 0 bases and 4 bases respectively, with 14 bases between them. Germline CDR1 and CDR2: SGHRS and YFSETQ. The CDR3 is made up of 16 amino acids. Combining the CDR3 with reference TRBV5-1 and TRBJ2-1 gives the whole variable domain KAGVTQTPRYLIKTRGQQVTLSCSPISGHRSVSWYQQTPGQGLQFLFEYFSETQRNKGNFPGRFSGRQFSNSRSEMNVSTLELGDSALYLCASSLVVGQGYNEQFFGPGTRLTVL.

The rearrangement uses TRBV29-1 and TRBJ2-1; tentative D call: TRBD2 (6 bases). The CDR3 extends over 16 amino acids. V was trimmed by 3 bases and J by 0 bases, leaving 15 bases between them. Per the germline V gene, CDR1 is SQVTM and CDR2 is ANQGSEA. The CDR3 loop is CSVDLPEGSSYNEQFF. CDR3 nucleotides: TGCAGCGTTGACCTACCGGAGGGGAGCTCCTACAATGAGCAGTTCTTC.

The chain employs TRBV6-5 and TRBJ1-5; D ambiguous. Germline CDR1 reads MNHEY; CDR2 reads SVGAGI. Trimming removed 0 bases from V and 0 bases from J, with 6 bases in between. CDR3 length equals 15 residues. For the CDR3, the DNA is TGTGCCAGCAGTTACTCAGGAGTTAGCAATCAGCCCCAGCATTTT. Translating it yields CASSYSGVSNQPQHF.

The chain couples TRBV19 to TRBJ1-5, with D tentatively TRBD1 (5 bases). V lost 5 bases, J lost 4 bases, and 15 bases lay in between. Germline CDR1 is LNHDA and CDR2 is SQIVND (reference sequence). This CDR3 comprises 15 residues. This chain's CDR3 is CASSRQKFPNQPQHF. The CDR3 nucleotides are TGTGCCAGTAGTCGACAGAAATTTCCGAATCAGCCCCAGCATTTT.

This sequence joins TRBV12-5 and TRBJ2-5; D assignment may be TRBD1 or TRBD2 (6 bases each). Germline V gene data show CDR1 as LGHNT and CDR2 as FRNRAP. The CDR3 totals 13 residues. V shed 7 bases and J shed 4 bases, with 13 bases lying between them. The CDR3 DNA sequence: TGTGCTAGTGTCCGGGGGCTGCGAGAGACCCAGTACTTC. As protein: CASVRGLRETQYF.

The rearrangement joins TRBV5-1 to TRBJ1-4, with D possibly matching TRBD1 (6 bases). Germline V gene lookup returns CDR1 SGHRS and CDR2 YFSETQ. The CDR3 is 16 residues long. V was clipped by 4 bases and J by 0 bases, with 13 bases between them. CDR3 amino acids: CASSTTGTATNEKLFF. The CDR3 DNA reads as TGCGCCAGCAGCACCACAGGGACTGCAACTAATGAAAAACTGTTTTTT.

This chain's CDR3 is CASSLLQGSTGELFF. In DNA, the CDR3 is TGCGCCAGCAGCTTACTACAGGGGAGCACCGGGGAGCTGTTTTTT. The chain combines TRBV5-1 with TRBJ2-2; 7 bases are a match to TRBD1. This CDR3 has 15 residues. Germline loops: CDR1 SGHRS, CDR2 YFSETQ. The trim removed 2 bases at V and 4 bases at J, leaving 5 bases unmatched.

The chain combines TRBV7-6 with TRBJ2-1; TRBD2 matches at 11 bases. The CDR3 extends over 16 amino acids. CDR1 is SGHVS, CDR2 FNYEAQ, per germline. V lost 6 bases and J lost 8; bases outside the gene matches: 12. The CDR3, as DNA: TGTGCCAGCAGATACACCCCTAGCGGGGGGAACGATGAGCAGTTCTTC. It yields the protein CASRYTPSGGNDEQFF.

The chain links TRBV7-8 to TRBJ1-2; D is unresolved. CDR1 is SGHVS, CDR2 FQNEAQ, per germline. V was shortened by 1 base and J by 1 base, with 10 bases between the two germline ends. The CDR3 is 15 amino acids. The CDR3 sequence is CASSLEAGFNYGYTF. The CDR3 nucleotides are TGTGCCAGCAGCTTAGAGGCGGGGTTTAACTATGGCTACACCTTC.

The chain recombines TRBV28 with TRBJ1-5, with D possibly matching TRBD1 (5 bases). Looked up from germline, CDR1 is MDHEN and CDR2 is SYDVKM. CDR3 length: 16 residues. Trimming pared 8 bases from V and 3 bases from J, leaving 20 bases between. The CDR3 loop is CASYSASRVLNQPQHF. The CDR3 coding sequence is TGTGCCAGCTATAGTGCGTCCAGGGTTCTCAATCAGCCCCAGCATTTT.

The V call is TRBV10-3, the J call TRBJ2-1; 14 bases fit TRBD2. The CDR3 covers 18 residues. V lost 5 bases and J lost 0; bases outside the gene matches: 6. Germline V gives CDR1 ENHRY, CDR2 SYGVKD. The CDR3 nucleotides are TGTGCCATCAGTTGGACTAGCGGGGGGTCGAGCTCCTACAATGAGCAGTTCTTC. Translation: CAISWTSGGSSSYNEQFF.

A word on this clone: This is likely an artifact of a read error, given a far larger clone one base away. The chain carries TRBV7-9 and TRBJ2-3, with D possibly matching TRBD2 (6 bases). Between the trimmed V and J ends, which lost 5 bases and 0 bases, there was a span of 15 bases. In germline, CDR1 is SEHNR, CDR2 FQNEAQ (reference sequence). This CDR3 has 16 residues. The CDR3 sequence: CASSQDGGYSTDTQYF. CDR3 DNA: TGTGCCAGCAGCCAAGATGGGGGGTATAGCACAGATACGCAGTATTTT.

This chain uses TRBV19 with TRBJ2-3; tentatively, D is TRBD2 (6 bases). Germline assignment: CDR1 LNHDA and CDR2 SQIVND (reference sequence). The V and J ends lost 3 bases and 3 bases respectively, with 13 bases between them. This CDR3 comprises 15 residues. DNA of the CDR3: TGTGCCAGTAGTATCCGACGCGGGGCAACAGATACGCAGTATTTT. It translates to CASSIRRGATDTQYF.

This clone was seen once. DNA of the CDR3: TGTGCCAGCACGGGGACCGGCTCGAGGGTCTACGAGCAGTACTTC. Protein product: CASTGTGSRVYEQYF. This chain links TRBV6-5 with TRBJ2-7, with D perhaps matching TRBD1 or TRBD2 (5 bases each). The V gene's germline CDR1 is MNHEY and CDR2 SVGAGI. V lost 7 bases to trimming and J lost 3 bases, with 19 bases between them. This CDR3 is 15 amino acids long.

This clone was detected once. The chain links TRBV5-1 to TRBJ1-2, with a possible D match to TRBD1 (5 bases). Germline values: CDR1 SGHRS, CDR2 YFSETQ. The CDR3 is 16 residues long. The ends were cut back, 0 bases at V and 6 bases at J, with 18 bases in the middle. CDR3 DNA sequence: TGCGCCAGCAGCTTGGTGACCGTACCCACGGGGGATGGCTACACCTTC. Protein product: CASSLVTVPTGDGYTF.

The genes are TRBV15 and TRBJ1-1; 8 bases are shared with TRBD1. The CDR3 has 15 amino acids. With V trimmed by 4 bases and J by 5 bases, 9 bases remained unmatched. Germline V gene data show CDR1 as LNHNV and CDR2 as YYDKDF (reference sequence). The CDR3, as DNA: TGTGCCACCAGCAACCTAGACAGGGGAGGAACTGAAGCTTTCTTT. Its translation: CATSNLDRGGTEAFF.

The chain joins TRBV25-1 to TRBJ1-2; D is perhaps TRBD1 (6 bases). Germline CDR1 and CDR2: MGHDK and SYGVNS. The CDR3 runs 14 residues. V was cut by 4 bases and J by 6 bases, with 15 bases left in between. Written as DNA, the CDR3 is TGTGCCAGCAGTGGAACGGGGGCGCGGAATGGCTACACCTTC. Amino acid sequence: CASSGTGARNGYTF.

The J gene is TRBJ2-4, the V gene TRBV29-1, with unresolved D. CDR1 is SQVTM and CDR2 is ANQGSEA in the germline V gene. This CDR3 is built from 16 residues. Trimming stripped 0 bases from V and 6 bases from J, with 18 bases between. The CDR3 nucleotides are TGCAGCGTTGAAGATCCGGTCCCCGGGCCCGGAAACATTCAGTACTTC. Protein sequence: CSVEDPVPGPGNIQYF.

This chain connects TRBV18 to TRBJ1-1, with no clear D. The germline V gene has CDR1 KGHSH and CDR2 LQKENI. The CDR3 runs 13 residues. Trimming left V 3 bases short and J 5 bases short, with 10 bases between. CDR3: CASSPQVGTEAFF. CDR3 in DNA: TGTGCCAGCTCACCCCAGGTTGGGACTGAAGCTTTCTTT.

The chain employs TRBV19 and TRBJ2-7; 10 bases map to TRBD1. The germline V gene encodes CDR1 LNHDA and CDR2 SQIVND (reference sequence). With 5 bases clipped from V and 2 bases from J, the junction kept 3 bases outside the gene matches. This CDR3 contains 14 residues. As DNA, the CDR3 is TGTGCCAGTAGTTCCGGACAGGGGGCCTACGAGCAGTACTTC. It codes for CASSSGQGAYEQYF. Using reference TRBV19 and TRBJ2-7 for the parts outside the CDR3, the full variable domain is DGGITQSPKYLFRKEGQNVTLSCEQNLNHDAMYWYRQDPGQGLRLIYYSQIVNDFQKGDIAEGYSVSREKKESFPLTVTSAQKNPTAFYLCASSSGQGAYEQYFGPGTRLTVT.

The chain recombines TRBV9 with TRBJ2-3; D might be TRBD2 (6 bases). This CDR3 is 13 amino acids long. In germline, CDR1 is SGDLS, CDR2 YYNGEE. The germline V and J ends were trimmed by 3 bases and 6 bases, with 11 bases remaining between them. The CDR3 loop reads CASSGGTYDTQYF. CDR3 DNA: TGTGCCAGCAGCGGGGGGACTTACGATACGCAGTATTTT.

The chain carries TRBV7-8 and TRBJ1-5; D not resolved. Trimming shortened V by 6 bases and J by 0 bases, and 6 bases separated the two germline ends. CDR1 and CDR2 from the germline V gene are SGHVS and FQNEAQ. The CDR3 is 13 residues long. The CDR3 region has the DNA TGTGCCAGCAGTGAGACTAGCAATCAGCCCCAGCATTTT. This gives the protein CASSETSNQPQHF.

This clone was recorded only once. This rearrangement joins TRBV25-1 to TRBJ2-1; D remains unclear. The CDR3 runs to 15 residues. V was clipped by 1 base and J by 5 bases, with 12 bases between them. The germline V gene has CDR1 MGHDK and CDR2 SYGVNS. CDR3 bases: TGTGCCAGCAGTGAATGGGTGGGCGTGAACAATGAGCAGTTCTTC. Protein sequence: CASSEWVGVNNEQFF.

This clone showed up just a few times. CDR3 DNA sequence: TGTGCCAGCAGTTACCGGACAGGGAACAAGACCCAGTACTTC. The encoded protein is CASSYRTGNKTQYF. This rearrangement joins TRBV6-5 to TRBJ2-5; 8 bases agree with TRBD1. Germline trimming cut 2 bases from V and 6 bases from J; bases unmatched to any gene: 5. The germline CDR1 and CDR2 sequences are MNHEY and SVGAGI. The CDR3 runs to 14 residues.

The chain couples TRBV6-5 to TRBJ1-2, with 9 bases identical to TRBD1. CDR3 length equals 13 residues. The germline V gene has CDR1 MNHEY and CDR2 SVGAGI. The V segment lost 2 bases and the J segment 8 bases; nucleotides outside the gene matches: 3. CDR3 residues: CASSYQTGGGYTF. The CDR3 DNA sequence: TGTGCCAGCAGTTACCAGACAGGGGGAGGCTACACCTTC.

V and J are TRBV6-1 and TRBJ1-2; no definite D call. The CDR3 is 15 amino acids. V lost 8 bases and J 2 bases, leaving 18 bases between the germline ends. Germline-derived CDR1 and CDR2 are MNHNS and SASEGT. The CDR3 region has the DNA TGTGCCAGCTCGGAGTTGTCGAGGTTAAACTATGGCTACACCTTC. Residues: CASSELSRLNYGYTF.